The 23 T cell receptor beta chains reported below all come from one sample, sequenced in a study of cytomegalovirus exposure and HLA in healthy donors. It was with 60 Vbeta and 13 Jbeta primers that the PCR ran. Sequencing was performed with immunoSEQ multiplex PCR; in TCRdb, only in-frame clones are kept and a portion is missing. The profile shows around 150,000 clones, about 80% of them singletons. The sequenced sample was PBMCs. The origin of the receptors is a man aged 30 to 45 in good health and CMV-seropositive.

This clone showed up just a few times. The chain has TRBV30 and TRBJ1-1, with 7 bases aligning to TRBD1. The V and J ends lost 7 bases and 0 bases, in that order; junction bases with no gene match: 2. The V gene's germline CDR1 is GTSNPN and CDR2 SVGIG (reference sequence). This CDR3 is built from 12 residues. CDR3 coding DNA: TGTGCCTTGGACAGGCTGAACACTGAAGCTTTCTTT. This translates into CALDRLNTEAFF.

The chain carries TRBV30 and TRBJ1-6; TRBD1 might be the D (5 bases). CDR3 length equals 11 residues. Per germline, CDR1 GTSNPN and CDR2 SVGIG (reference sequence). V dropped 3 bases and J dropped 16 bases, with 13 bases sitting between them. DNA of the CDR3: TGTGCCTGGAGGCGGACTAGGGGACTCCACTTT. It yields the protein CAWRRTRGLHF.

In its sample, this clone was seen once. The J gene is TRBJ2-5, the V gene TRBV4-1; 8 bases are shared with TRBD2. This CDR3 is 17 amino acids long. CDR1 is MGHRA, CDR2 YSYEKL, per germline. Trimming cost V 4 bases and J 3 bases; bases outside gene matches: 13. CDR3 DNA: TGCGCCAGCAGCCCTCAGGGCACTAGCGGACCGAAAGAGACCCAGTACTTC. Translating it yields CASSPQGTSGPKETQYF.

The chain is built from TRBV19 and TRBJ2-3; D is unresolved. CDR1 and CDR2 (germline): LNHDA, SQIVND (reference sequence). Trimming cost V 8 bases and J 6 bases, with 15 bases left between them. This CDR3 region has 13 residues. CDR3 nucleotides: TGTGCCAGTGCCACCCGAACTGTGGATACGCAGTATTTT. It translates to CASATRTVDTQYF.

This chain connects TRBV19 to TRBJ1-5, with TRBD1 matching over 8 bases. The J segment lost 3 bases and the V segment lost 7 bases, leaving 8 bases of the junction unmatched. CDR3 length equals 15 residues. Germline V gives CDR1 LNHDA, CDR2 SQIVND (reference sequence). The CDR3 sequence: CASTSDRVNNQPQHF. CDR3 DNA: TGTGCCAGTACCTCGGACAGGGTGAACAATCAGCCCCAGCATTTT.

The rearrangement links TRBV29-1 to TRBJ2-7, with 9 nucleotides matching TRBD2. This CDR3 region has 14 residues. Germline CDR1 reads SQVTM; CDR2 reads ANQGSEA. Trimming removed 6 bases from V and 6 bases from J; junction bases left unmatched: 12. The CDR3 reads CSVARSGSFPEQYF. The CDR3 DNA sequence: TGCAGCGTAGCTCGTAGCGGGAGTTTTCCCGAGCAGTACTTC.

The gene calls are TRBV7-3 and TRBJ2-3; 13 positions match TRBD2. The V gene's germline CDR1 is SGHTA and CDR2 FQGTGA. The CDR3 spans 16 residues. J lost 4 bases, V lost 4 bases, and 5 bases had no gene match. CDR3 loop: CASSSRTSGGPDTQYF. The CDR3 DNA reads TGTGCCAGCAGCTCCCGGACTAGCGGGGGACCAGATACGCAGTATTTT. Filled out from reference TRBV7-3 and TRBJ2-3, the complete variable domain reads GAGVSQTPSNKVTEKGKYVELRCDPISGHTALYWYRQSLGQGPEFLIYFQGTGAADDSGLPNDRFFAVRPEGSVSTLKIQRTERGDSAVYLCASSSRTSGGPDTQYFGPGTRLTVL.

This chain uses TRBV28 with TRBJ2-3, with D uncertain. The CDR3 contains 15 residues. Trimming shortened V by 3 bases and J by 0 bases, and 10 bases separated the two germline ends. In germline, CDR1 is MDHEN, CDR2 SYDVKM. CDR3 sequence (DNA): TGTGCCAGCAGTTTGGGCGAGCCGAGCACAGATACGCAGTATTTT. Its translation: CASSLGEPSTDTQYF.

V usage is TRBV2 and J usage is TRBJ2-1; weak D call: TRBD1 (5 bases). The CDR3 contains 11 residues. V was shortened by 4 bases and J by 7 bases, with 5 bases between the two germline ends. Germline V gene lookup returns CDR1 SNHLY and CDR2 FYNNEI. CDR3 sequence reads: CASSGQNEQFF. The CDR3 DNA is TGTGCCAGCAGTGGACAGAATGAGCAGTTCTTC.

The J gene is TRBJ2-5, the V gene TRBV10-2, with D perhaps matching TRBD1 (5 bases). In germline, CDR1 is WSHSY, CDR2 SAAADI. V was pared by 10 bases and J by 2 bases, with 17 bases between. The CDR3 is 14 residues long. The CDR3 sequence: CATSYQGGQETQYF. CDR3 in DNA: TGCGCCACATCATACCAGGGTGGGCAAGAGACCCAGTACTTC.

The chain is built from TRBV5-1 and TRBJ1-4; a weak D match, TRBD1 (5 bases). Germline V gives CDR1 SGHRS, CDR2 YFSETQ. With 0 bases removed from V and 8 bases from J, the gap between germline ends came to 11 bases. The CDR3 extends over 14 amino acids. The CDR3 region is CASSLGTGEEKLFF. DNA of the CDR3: TGCGCCAGCAGCTTGGGAACAGGAGAGGAAAAACTGTTTTTT.

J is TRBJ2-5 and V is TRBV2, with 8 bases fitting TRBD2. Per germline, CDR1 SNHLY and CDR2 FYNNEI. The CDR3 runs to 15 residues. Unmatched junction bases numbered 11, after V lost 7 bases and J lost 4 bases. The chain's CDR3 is CASTLGRAGGETQYF. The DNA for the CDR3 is TGTGCCAGCACCCTCGGGAGGGCCGGAGGAGAGACCCAGTACTTC.

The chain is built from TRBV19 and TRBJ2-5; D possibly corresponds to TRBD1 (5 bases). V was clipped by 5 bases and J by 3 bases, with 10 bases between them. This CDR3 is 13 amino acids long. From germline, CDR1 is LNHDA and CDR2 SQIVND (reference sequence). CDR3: CASSEGEKETQYF. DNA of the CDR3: TGTGCCAGTAGTGAAGGGGAAAAAGAGACCCAGTACTTC.

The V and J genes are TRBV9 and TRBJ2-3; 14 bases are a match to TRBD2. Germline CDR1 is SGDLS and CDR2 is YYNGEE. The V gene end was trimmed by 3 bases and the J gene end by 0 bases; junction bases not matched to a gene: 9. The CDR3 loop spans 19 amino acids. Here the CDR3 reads CASSAEGLAGDLSTDTQYF. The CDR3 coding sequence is TGTGCCAGCAGCGCTGAGGGACTAGCGGGGGACCTTAGCACAGATACGCAGTATTTT.

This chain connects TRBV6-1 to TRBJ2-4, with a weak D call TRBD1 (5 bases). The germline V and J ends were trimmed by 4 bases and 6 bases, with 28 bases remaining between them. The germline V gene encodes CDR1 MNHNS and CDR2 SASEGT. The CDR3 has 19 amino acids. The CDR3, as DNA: TGTGCCAGCAGTGTTTACAGGAACAGTGGTGACCAAAAGGGAAACATTCAGTACTTC. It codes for CASSVYRNSGDQKGNIQYF.

CDR3 DNA: TGTGCCAGCAGCTCCGACAGGGGGGCAACTCAGCCCCAGCATTTT. This gives the protein CASSSDRGATQPQHF. The genes are TRBV6-1 and TRBJ1-5; 9 bases map to TRBD1. CDR1 and CDR2 (germline): MNHNS, SASEGT. This CDR3 has 15 residues. V lost 6 bases and J lost 6; bases outside the gene matches: 9.

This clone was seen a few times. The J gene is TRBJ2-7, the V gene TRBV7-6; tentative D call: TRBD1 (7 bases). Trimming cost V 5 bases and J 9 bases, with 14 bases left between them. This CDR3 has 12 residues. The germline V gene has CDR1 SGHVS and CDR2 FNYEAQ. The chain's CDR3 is CASSPQGGAQYF. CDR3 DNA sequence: TGTGCCAGCAGCCCTCAGGGGGGAGCGCAGTACTTC.

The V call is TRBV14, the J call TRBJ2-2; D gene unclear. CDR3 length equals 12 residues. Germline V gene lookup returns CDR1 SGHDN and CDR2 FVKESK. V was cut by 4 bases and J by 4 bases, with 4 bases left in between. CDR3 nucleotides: TGTGCCAGCAGCCTAATCACCGGGGAGCTGTTTTTT. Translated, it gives CASSLITGELFF.

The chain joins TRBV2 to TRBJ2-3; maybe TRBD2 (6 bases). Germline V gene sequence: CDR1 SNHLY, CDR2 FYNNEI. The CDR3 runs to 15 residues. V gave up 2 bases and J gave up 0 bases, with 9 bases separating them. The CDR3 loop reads CASSEYGGSTDTQYF. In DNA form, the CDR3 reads TGTGCCAGCAGTGAATATGGGGGGAGCACAGATACGCAGTATTTT.

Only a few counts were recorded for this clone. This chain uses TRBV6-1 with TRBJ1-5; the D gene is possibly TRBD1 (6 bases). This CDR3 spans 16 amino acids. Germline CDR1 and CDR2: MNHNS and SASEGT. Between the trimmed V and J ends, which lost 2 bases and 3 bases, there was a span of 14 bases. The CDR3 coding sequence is TGTGCCAGCAGTGAACACGGTACAGGGAACAATCAGCCCCAGCATTTT. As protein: CASSEHGTGNNQPQHF.

The CDR3 protein is CATSRDFAISGYTF. The CDR3, as DNA: TGTGCCACCAGCAGGGACTTTGCAATCTCTGGCTACACCTTC. The V call is TRBV15, the J call TRBJ1-2, with D hard to call. CDR1 LNHNV and CDR2 YYDKDF come from the germline V gene (reference sequence). CDR3 size: 14 residues. Trimming took off 3 bases at V and 7 bases at J, with 15 bases between the two ends.

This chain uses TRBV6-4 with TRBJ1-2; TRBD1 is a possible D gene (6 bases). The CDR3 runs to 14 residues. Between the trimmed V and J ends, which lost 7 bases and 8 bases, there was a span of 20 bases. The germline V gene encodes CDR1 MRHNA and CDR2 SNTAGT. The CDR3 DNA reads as TGTGCCAGCAAGGCAAACAGGGCCAATGGGGGCTACACCTTC. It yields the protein CASKANRANGGYTF.

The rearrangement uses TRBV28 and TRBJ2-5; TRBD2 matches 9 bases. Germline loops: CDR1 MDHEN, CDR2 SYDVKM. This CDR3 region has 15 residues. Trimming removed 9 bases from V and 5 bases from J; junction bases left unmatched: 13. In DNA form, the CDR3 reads TGTGCCAGTCGGAAGGGGCGGGGGGGCATGGAGACCCAGTACTTC. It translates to CASRKGRGGMETQYF.